The 20 T cell receptor beta chains in this list originate from one sample, sequenced in a study of CD8 T cells in ankylosing spondylitis (dated by TCRdb to about 2017). Study-wide conclusions, independent of this receptor: Blood from ankylosing spondylitis patients appeared to be characterized by a TCR beta motif composed of about eight highly homologous amino acid variants.

The method was 5' RACE. TCRdb lists the instrument as Illumina HiSeq 2500. TCRdb applied fastp at Q25 and MiXCR to the public reads, then kept only in-frame beta chains. Entries are consolidated by CDR3 protein sequence, retaining the most common genes and DNA. The sample records 750,000 to 850,000 distinct CDR3 sequences, about 10% of which are singletons. Of the sample, 0.45% to 0.6% is held by the ten largest clones. These receptors are not linked to any known antigen. Sequences were obtained from blood, either unsorted or a sorted T cell fraction (not recorded which). Source of these receptors: a male donor with ankylosing spondylitis.

This clonotype has only a few counts. The genes are TRBV6-5 and TRBJ1-2; D uncertain. The CDR3 length is 14 residues. V lost 1 base and J lost 6, with 12 bases in between. The germline gives CDR1 MNHEY, CDR2 SVGAGI. The CDR3 nucleotides read TGTGCCAGCAGTTACTTGATCGAGTCAAATGGCTACACCTTC. This translates into CASSYLIESNGYTF.

The chain joins TRBV7-2 to TRBJ2-7, with 8 bases identical to TRBD1. V was pared by 0 bases and J by 4 bases, with 5 bases of the junction left unmatched. The CDR3 is made up of 15 amino acids. CDR1 is SGHTA and CDR2 is FQGNSA in the germline V gene. The CDR3 region is CASSLAPDREYEQYF. CDR3 sequence (DNA): TGTGCCAGCAGCTTAGCACCGGACAGGGAATACGAGCAGTACTTC.

This clonotype was observed many times. The chain uses TRBV7-2 and TRBJ1-6; D unclear. V dropped 4 bases and J dropped 12 bases, with 7 bases sitting between them. The germline CDR1 and CDR2 sequences are SGHTA and FQGNSA. The CDR3 contains 11 residues. The CDR3 bases are TGTGCCAGCAGCTCGGGAGGACCCCTCCACTTT. It is translated as CASSSGGPLHF.

The rearrangement links TRBV4-3 to TRBJ1-2; 8 bases are a match to TRBD1. Trimming took 3 bases from V and 4 from J; bases not matched to a gene: 4. Germline CDR1 is LGHNA and CDR2 is YSLEER. This CDR3 is built from 14 residues. The CDR3 is CASSQRQGLYGYTF. The DNA for the CDR3 is TGCGCCAGCAGCCAGAGACAGGGGCTCTATGGCTACACCTTC.

Only a few counts were recorded for this clonotype. This chain uses TRBV9 with TRBJ2-7, with D uncertain. The CDR3 totals 12 residues. V shed 0 bases and J shed 5 bases, with 6 bases lying between them. Per the germline V gene, CDR1 is SGDLS and CDR2 is YYNGEE. The CDR3 loop reads CASSVVWDEQYF. CDR3 bases: TGTGCCAGCAGCGTAGTATGGGACGAGCAGTACTTC.

This clonotype was seen many times. The chain uses TRBV7-2 and TRBJ1-1, with D maybe TRBD1 (6 bases). Germline V gene data show CDR1 as SGHTA and CDR2 as FQGNSA. V lost 2 bases and J 7 bases, leaving 14 bases between the germline ends. The CDR3 is made up of 14 amino acids. The CDR3 DNA follows: TGTGCCAGCAGCTTAAACACAGGGTATAATGAAGCTTTCTTT. It is translated as CASSLNTGYNEAFF.

This chain connects TRBV12-3 or TRBV12-4 to TRBJ2-5; 7 bases are a match to TRBD1. This CDR3 is built from 15 residues. V shed 6 bases, J shed 1 base, and the junction held 8 bases outside the gene matches. CDR3 loop: CASRSDPGGQETQYF. CDR3 in DNA: TGTGCCAGCAGATCTGATCCAGGGGGCCAAGAGACCCAGTACTTC.

This clonotype was observed a few times. This rearrangement joins TRBV10-3 to TRBJ1-2; TRBD1 matches at 7 bases. This CDR3 contains 14 residues. V shed 8 bases, J shed 4 bases, and the junction held 10 bases outside the gene matches. Germline-derived CDR1 and CDR2 are ENHRY and SYGVKD. CDR3 sequence (DNA): TGTGCCATCTCAAACAGGGGAAGGGGCTATGGCTACACCTTC. Protein product: CAISNRGRGYGYTF.

The chain combines TRBV5-1 with TRBJ2-7; 8 positions match TRBD1. The germline CDR1 and CDR2 sequences are SGHRS and YFSETQ. This CDR3 is 13 amino acids long. V shed 3 bases, J shed 4 bases, and the junction held 3 bases outside the gene matches. The CDR3 nucleotides read TGCGCCAGCAGCTCGGACAGGGAGTACGAGCAGTACTTC. Residues: CASSSDREYEQYF. The whole variable domain, filled in from reference TRBV5-1 and TRBJ2-7, reads KAGVTQTPRYLIKTRGQQVTLSCSPISGHRSVSWYQQTPGQGLQFLFEYFSETQRNKGNFPGRFSGRQFSNSRSEMNVSTLELGDSALYLCASSSDREYEQYFGPGTRLTVT.

The chain has TRBV4-3 and TRBJ2-1, with a tentative D call TRBD2 (5 bases). Germline-derived CDR1 and CDR2 are LGHNA and YSLEER. The CDR3 is 18 residues long. Trimming removed 0 bases from V and 0 bases from J, with 15 bases in between. The DNA for the CDR3 is TGCGCCAGCAGCCAAGATCGGGATGCTTGGAGCTCCTACAATGAGCAGTTCTTC. Translating it yields CASSQDRDAWSSYNEQFF.

This clonotype was counted a few times. The DNA of the CDR3 is TGCGCCAGCAGCTTGGAAGCGCCCGACAATGAGCAGTTCTTC. Its translation is CASSLEAPDNEQFF. The rearrangement uses TRBV5-1 and TRBJ2-1; D gene ambiguous. The V gene's germline CDR1 is SGHRS and CDR2 YFSETQ. Trimming left V 0 bases short and J 5 bases short, with 9 bases between. The CDR3 contains 14 residues.

Only a few counts were recorded for this clonotype. V is TRBV4-3 and J is TRBJ2-7, with D possibly matching TRBD2 (6 bases). The V gene's germline CDR1 is LGHNA and CDR2 YSLEER. V was clipped by 3 bases and J by 5 bases, with 11 bases between them. The CDR3 contains 13 residues. This CDR3 reads CASSHRAGNEQYF. For the CDR3, the DNA is TGCGCCAGCAGCCACAGGGCGGGAAACGAGCAGTACTTC.

This clonotype was picked up a small number of times. This chain links TRBV10-2 with TRBJ2-1, with 10 bases matching TRBD1. Germline values: CDR1 WSHSY, CDR2 SAAADI. V lost 8 bases, J lost 2 bases, and 3 bases stayed unmatched. The CDR3 extends over 14 amino acids. The CDR3 nucleotides are TGCGCCAGCTCGGGGACAGGGGCCTACAATGAGCAGTTCTTC. It codes for CASSGTGAYNEQFF.

This chain links TRBV7-9 with TRBJ2-1, with D possibly TRBD1 on 5 matching bases. Germline V gene lookup returns CDR1 SEHNR and CDR2 FQNEAQ (reference sequence). With 1 base removed from V and 5 bases from J, the gap between germline ends came to 9 bases. This CDR3 spans 14 amino acids. CDR3 protein: CASSLERQNNEQFF. CDR3 nucleotide sequence: TGTGCCAGCAGCTTAGAAAGACAGAACAATGAGCAGTTCTTC.

This clonotype was seen ten or more times. This chain links TRBV6-5 with TRBJ1-2; perhaps TRBD1 as D (5 bases). Germline V CDR1 and CDR2: MNHEY, SVGAGI. The CDR3 length is 17 residues. V was cut by 0 bases and J by 7 bases, with 21 bases left in between. The chain's CDR3 is CASSYSNQGYGQRGYTF. The CDR3, as DNA: TGTGCCAGCAGTTACTCGAATCAGGGTTACGGGCAACGTGGCTACACCTTC.

This clonotype appeared a few times. The chain employs TRBV5-1 and TRBJ1-1, with D hard to call. Trimming took 0 bases from V and 5 from J, leaving 11 bases between them. The CDR3 covers 14 residues. CDR1 and CDR2 (germline): SGHRS, YFSETQ. CDR3 region: CASSLEGGETEAFF. DNA of the CDR3: TGCGCCAGCAGCTTGGAGGGCGGTGAGACTGAAGCTTTCTTT.

As concerns this clonotype: Germline is not matched at one junction end, which may reflect a read error. The chain uses TRBV5-1 and TRBJ2-1; 16 bases are shared with TRBD2. The CDR3 extends over 13 amino acids. CDR1 and CDR2 from the germline V gene are SGHRS and YFSETQ. CDR3 residues: CASSLGGLAGGTF. CDR3 in DNA: TGCGCCAGCAGCTTGGGGGGACTAGCGGGAGGGACCTTC.

This clonotype has ten or more counts. V gene TRBV29-1 combines with J gene TRBJ1-2, with 8 nucleotides matching TRBD1. CDR3 length: 14 amino acids. Trimming at V came to 7 bases and at J to 4 bases, leaving 11 bases not matched to a gene. Germline V gene sequence: CDR1 SQVTM, CDR2 ANQGSEA. The CDR3 bases are TGCAGCGCGGACCGACAGGGGTACGCCTATGGCTACACCTTC. Its protein is CSADRQGYAYGYTF.

This clonotype was seen a few times. This chain joins TRBV20-1 and TRBJ2-3, with D perhaps given as TRBD1 or TRBD2 (6 bases each). The germline V and J ends were trimmed by 7 bases and 3 bases, with 20 bases remaining between them. The CDR3 extends over 15 amino acids. Germline CDR1 is DFQATT and CDR2 is SNEGSKA (reference sequence). The CDR3 nucleotides read TGCAGTGGTGAGGGGGGAACGGGAGTTACAGATACGCAGTATTTT. Protein sequence: CSGEGGTGVTDTQYF.

The J gene is TRBJ1-1, the V gene TRBV5-5, with no clear D. V was pared by 3 bases and J by 12 bases, with 15 bases between. CDR3 size: 12 residues. Germline V CDR1 and CDR2: SGHKS, YYEKEE (reference sequence). The CDR3 DNA sequence: TGTGCCAGCAGCTCCTTGGCAGGTGGAACTTTCTTT. This translates into CASSSLAGGTFF.